These 17 T cell receptor beta chains share one sample of origin, sequenced in a study of OX40 agonist ivuxolimab in advanced cancers. The method behind the library was the immunoSEQ multiplex PCR assay. TCRdb took over this immuneACCESS table, retaining in-frame rearrangements with V and J assigned. Such tables are incomplete; in checked studies, under half of the missing clones stem from an unresolved V gene, and the remainder is unexplained. The sample contains tens of thousands of clones, more than 80% of them found a single time. Approximately 9.1% of the sample goes to the ten largest clones. Sequencing was performed on CD4+ or CD8+ T cells sorted from blood, taken in a trial of the OX40 agonist ivuxolimab. These TCRs come from an adult with an advanced solid tumor such as melanoma, head and neck, liver or kidney cancer.

The genes are TRBV6-1 and TRBJ2-1; 13 bases line up with TRBD2. Trimming at V came to 5 bases and at J to 10 bases, leaving 5 bases not matched to a gene. The germline CDR1 and CDR2 sequences are MNHNS and SASEGT. The CDR3 has 14 amino acids. In DNA, the CDR3 is TGTGCCAGCAGTCCTGGGACTAGCGGGAAAGAGCAGTTCTTC. It yields the protein CASSPGTSGKEQFF.

CDR3 in amino acids: CASSLGIGAVYNEQFF. In nucleotides, the CDR3 is TGTGCCAGCAGCTTAGGGATCGGAGCGGTCTACAATGAGCAGTTCTTC. The V gene is TRBV7-9, the J gene TRBJ2-1; tentatively, D is TRBD2 (5 bases). Germline loops: CDR1 SEHNR, CDR2 FQNEAQ (reference sequence). V gave up 1 base and J gave up 3 bases, with 13 bases separating them. The CDR3 consists of 16 residues.

The chain links TRBV6-1 to TRBJ1-4; D is unclear. The CDR3 covers 15 residues. Germline CDR1 MNHNS, CDR2 SASEGT. The germline V and J ends were trimmed by 2 bases and 1 base, with 8 bases remaining between them. The CDR3 loop is CASSEWGQTNEKLFF. The CDR3 DNA sequence: TGTGCCAGCAGTGAATGGGGTCAAACTAATGAAAAACTGTTTTTT.

The chain is built from TRBV29-1 and TRBJ2-5; D assignment may be TRBD1 or TRBD2 (5 bases each). Trimming removed 4 bases from V and 2 bases from J, with 11 bases in between. There are 13 residues in the CDR3. Germline lookup yields CDR1 SQVTM and CDR2 ANQGSEA. The CDR3 loop reads CSVAGAQQETQYF. The DNA for the CDR3 is TGCAGCGTTGCCGGGGCCCAACAAGAGACCCAGTACTTC.

The chain links TRBV5-8 to TRBJ2-3; 7 bases match TRBD2. Germline lookup yields CDR1 SGHTS and CDR2 YDEGEE. This CDR3 has 15 residues. The trim removed 8 bases at V and 1 base at J, leaving 10 bases unmatched. In DNA, the CDR3 is TGTGCCAGTATTACAAGCGGGGACCGCACAGATACGCAGTATTTT. It is translated as CASITSGDRTDTQYF. The full variable domain, in which reference TRBV5-8 and TRBJ2-3 provide the parts outside the CDR3, is EAGVTQSPTHLIKTRGQQATLRCSPISGHTSVYWYQQALGLGLQFLLWYDEGEERNRGNFPPRFSGRQFPNYSSELNVNALELEDSALYLCASITSGDRTDTQYFGPGTRLTVL.

The rearrangement joins TRBV27 to TRBJ1-2; 8 bases agree with TRBD1. This CDR3 has 15 residues. Trimming at V came to 5 bases and at J to 4 bases, leaving 9 bases not matched to a gene. CDR1 is MNHEY, CDR2 SMNVEV, per germline (reference sequence). The CDR3 protein is CASSVQGVNGYGYTF. In DNA, the CDR3 is TGTGCCAGCAGTGTACAGGGGGTAAACGGCTATGGCTACACCTTC.

This rearrangement joins TRBV28 to TRBJ1-3; D is unclear. The CDR3 is 15 residues long. The germline V gene encodes CDR1 MDHEN and CDR2 SYDVKM. V lost 10 bases to trimming and J lost 0 bases, with 16 bases between them. This CDR3 reads CATAYRWDSGNTIYF. CDR3 bases: TGTGCCACCGCGTACCGGTGGGACTCTGGAAACACCATATATTTT.

V is TRBV9 and J is TRBJ2-1; 10 nucleotides align to TRBD1. The germline V gene encodes CDR1 SGDLS and CDR2 YYNGEE. The CDR3 runs to 15 residues. The V segment lost 4 bases and the J segment 7 bases; nucleotides outside the gene matches: 8. CDR3 bases: TGTGCCAGCAGCTCCCATGGGACAGGGGATAATGAGCAGTTCTTC. Residues: CASSSHGTGDNEQFF.

V gene TRBV5-1 combines with J gene TRBJ2-6; D may match TRBD1 or TRBD2 (5 bases each). CDR1 and CDR2 (germline): SGHRS, YFSETQ. CDR3 length: 15 residues. Trimming took 4 bases from V and 2 from J, leaving 10 bases between them. The CDR3 DNA reads as TGCGCCAGCAGCAGGGGAGATACTGGGGCCAACGTCCTGACTTTC. The encoded protein is CASSRGDTGANVLTF.

The chain combines TRBV5-1 with TRBJ1-1; 9 bases align to TRBD1. V dropped 4 bases and J dropped 4; count of bases not matched to a gene: 8. The CDR3 is made up of 15 amino acids. The germline gives CDR1 SGHRS, CDR2 YFSETQ. Here the CDR3 reads CASSQAQGASTEAFF. In DNA form, the CDR3 reads TGCGCCAGCAGCCAAGCACAGGGGGCCAGCACTGAAGCTTTCTTT.

The chain recombines TRBV11-2 with TRBJ2-3, with D perhaps being TRBD1 or TRBD2 (5 bases each). The CDR3 runs to 14 residues. Germline CDR1 SGHAT, CDR2 FQNNGV. V shed 4 bases and J shed 9 bases, with 17 bases lying between them. The CDR3 bases are TGTGCCAGCAGCTCGACCACGGGGCCGGTGACGCAGTATTTT. Translating gives CASSSTTGPVTQYF.

The genes are TRBV28 and TRBJ2-3; D may be TRBD2 (5 bases). The CDR3 runs to 14 residues. With 7 bases removed from V and 3 bases from J, the gap between germline ends came to 14 bases. In germline, CDR1 is MDHEN, CDR2 SYDVKM. The CDR3 DNA reads TGTGCCAGCACCCGGGGAGACACAACAGATACGCAGTATTTT. It encodes CASTRGDTTDTQYF.

The chain employs TRBV28 and TRBJ1-3; 8 nucleotides line up with TRBD1. Germline V gene lookup returns CDR1 MDHEN and CDR2 SYDVKM. This CDR3 comprises 15 residues. V was clipped by 6 bases and J by 0 bases; unmatched bases: 4. The CDR3 DNA reads TGTGCCAGCAGAGATGGGACAGGCTCTGGAAACACCATATATTTT. This encodes CASRDGTGSGNTIYF. The full variable domain, its missing parts supplied by reference TRBV28 and TRBJ1-3, is DVKVTQSSRYLVKRTGEKVFLECVQDMDHENMFWYRQDPGLGLRLIYFSYDVKMKEKGDIPEGYSVSREKKERFSLILESASTNQTSMYLCASRDGTGSGNTIYFGEGSWLTVV.

In regard to this clone: The junction and the germline gene differ at one end; a read error may be behind it. V usage is TRBV7-7 and J usage is TRBJ2-2; 7 nucleotides match TRBD1. Germline V lookup: CDR1 SSHAT, CDR2 FNYEAQ (reference sequence). CDR3 size: 16 residues. CDR3 in amino acids: CASSSHPGQITGELFF. The CDR3 DNA is TGTGCTAGCAGTTCCCATCCGGGACAGATCACCGGGGAGCTGTTTTTT.

The CDR3 sequence: CASGAPGFPGNTIYF. The CDR3, as DNA: TGTGCCAGCGGAGCCCCAGGGTTTCCTGGAAACACCATATATTTT. This chain links TRBV6-1 with TRBJ1-3; maybe TRBD1 (5 bases). The CDR3 contains 15 residues. V was clipped by 8 bases and J by 2 bases, with 16 bases between them. Germline V gives CDR1 MNHNS, CDR2 SASEGT.

The sample holds one count of this clone. The chain recombines TRBV9 with TRBJ2-3; the D is unclear. V lost 0 bases and J lost 3, with 8 bases in between. Germline CDR1 and CDR2: SGDLS and YYNGEE. CDR3 length: 14 amino acids. The CDR3 here is CASSVARRTDTQYF. For the CDR3, the DNA is TGTGCCAGCAGCGTAGCGAGGAGAACAGATACGCAGTATTTT.

This chain uses TRBV28 with TRBJ2-1; D possibly corresponds to TRBD1 (8 bases). This CDR3 has 16 amino acids. Germline V gives CDR1 MDHEN, CDR2 SYDVKM. V was clipped by 3 bases and J by 0 bases, with 12 bases between them. The CDR3 here is CASSLGGTGSYNEQFF. CDR3 sequence (DNA): TGTGCCAGCAGTTTGGGGGGGACAGGCTCCTACAATGAGCAGTTCTTC.